The clone carrying this TCR beta chain showed up just a few times. Antigen: not known. This sample is drawn from a study of T cell responses to AZD1222 COVID-19 vaccine. Study-wide results and limits: Once two AZD1222 doses were given, Spike-specific TCR breadth and depth went up.

The CDR3 covers 17 residues. In germline, CDR1 is SGHNT, CDR2 YENEEA. V lost 1 base and J lost 4; bases outside the gene matches: 6. The assay was immunoSEQ multiplex PCR, and TCRdb's table has in-frame clones only and misses some. Altogether 100,000 to 120,000 clones are present, 81% being singletons, with the ten largest covering 4% to 5%. Sequenced here: peripheral blood, sampled on day 0 of AZD1222 vaccination. This chain joins TRBV11-3 and TRBJ2-5; 13 nucleotides match TRBD2. The sequence derives from an adult in good health. The CDR3 sequence is CASSLGRTSGGSETQYF. CDR3 nucleotides: TGTGCCAGCAGCTTAGGCCGGACTAGCGGGGGTTCAGAGACCCAGTACTTC.